This is a list of T cell receptor beta chains from one sample in a study of T cell responses to AZD1222 COVID-19 vaccine. TCRdb's table, derived via immunoSEQ multiplex PCR, lists solely in-frame clones and lacks some. The data hold some 170,000 clones, with approximately 92% observed a single time. Sequenced material: peripheral blood, taken on day 0 of AZD1222 vaccination. These TCRs come from an adult in good health. Each CDR3 is given with its conserved first and last residue. The D gene is left open where the match is weak. Clone size is shown for a subset of rows, as once, few, many or a class of expanded clone.

>TRBV5-8|TRBJ2-1|-|-
TGTGCCAGCAGCTCGGCATCAGAGGTCTCCCAGCAGTTCTTC
CASSSASEVSQQFF
>TRBV6-1|TRBJ1-1|-|-
TGTGCCAGCAGTGGAAGGGGACTTCTCTCATATTGGACTGAAGCTTTCTTT
CASSGRGLLSYWTEAFF
>TRBV30|TRBJ1-1|-|-
TGTGCCTGGAGTGGACAGCCGAACACTGAAGCTTTCTTT
CAWSGQPNTEAFF
>TRBV12-3/TRBV12-4|TRBJ1-2|-|TRBD1
TGTGCCAGCAGTCACGGACAGGGCTATGGCTACACCTTC
CASSHGQGYGYTF
>TRBV19|TRBJ1-5|-|TRBD1
TGTGCCAGTAATGGGGACAGGGTAGCTCCAAATCAGCCCCAGCATTTT
CASNGDRVAPNQPQHF
>TRBV15|TRBJ2-4|-|-
TGTGCCACCAGCCCCCCTCGGCCTGCGGGGAAAAACATTCAGTACTTC
CATSPPRPAGKNIQYF
>TRBV7-9|TRBJ2-3|-|TRBD1
TGTGCCAGCAGCTTAGGAGGGACAGGGAACACAGATACGCAGTATTTT
CASSLGGTGNTDTQYF
>TRBV21-1|TRBJ2-7|-|-
TGTGCCAGCAGCAGTCGGGACAGACATAGCGGGAGGAGCGACGAGCAGTACTTC
CASSSRDRHSGRSDEQYF
>TRBV19|TRBJ1-1|few|-
TGTGCCAGTAGGATATGGCAAGCGAGTATGAACACTGAAGCTTTCTTT
CASRIWQASMNTEAFF
>TRBV2|TRBJ1-1|-|-
TGTGCCAGCAGTGAAGGTGGGATGAACACTGAAGCTTTCTTT
CASSEGGMNTEAFF
>TRBV9|TRBJ1-2|-|-
TGTGCCAGCAGCGTAGGTCGGGGGAATAACTATGGCTACACCTTC
CASSVGRGNNYGYTF
>TRBV19|TRBJ1-1|-|-
TGTGCCAGTAGTATCCTCCCCCGGGGGTCTACTGAAGCTTTCTTT
CASSILPRGSTEAFF
>TRBV6-5|TRBJ1-2|-|TRBD1
TGTGCCACTTTAAAGGAAGGGGGCTACTATGGCTACACCTTC
CATLKEGGYYGYTF
>TRBV7-2|TRBJ1-1|once|-
TGTGCCAGCAGCTTACGGGGGGCCCAGAACACTGAAGCTTTCTTT
CASSLRGAQNTEAFF
>TRBV19|TRBJ1-1|-|TRBD1
TGTGCCAGTAGTGGCCGGGACAGGGGGCCTTTAGCTTTCTTT
CASSGRDRGPLAFF
>TRBV18|TRBJ1-6|-|-
TGTGCCAGCTCACAACAGGCAATCAATTCACCCCTCCACTTT
CASSQQAINSPLHF
>TRBV5-6|TRBJ2-1|-|TRBD2
TGTGCCAGCAGCCGAGGGACTAGCGGGAGCCATGAGCAGTTCTTC
CASSRGTSGSHEQFF
>TRBV20-1|TRBJ2-1|-|TRBD2
TGCAGTGCGAGTGGTCCAGCGGGAGTAACTTACAATGAGCAGTTCTTC
CSASGPAGVTYNEQFF
>TRBV5-6|TRBJ2-7|-|TRBD2
TGTGCCAGCAGCTGGGGGCCAGCGGGAGCTGGCGAGCAGTACTTC
CASSWGPAGAGEQYF
>TRBV5-4|TRBJ2-2|-|TRBD1
TGTGCCAGCAGCTTGGCGGCAGGGGGCACCGGGGAGCTGTTTTTT
CASSLAAGGTGELFF
>TRBV6-1|TRBJ2-5|-|-
TGTGCCAGCAGTGAGTCTCTGGAGACCCAGTACTTC
CASSESLETQYF
>TRBV19|TRBJ1-5|-|TRBD1
TGTGCCAGTAGTATCGAGACAGGGGGAAATCAGCCCCAGCATTTT
CASSIETGGNQPQHF
>TRBV10-3|TRBJ1-2|-|TRBD1
TGTGCCATCAGTGGAGGACAGGGGGCGGTTAGCCCATATGGCTACACCTTC
CAISGGQGAVSPYGYTF
>TRBV2|TRBJ1-1|-|-
TGTGCCAGCAAGAATTCCGGGTCCAAGAACACTGAAGCTTTCTTT
CASKNSGSKNTEAFF
>TRBV9|TRBJ2-1|-|TRBD2
TGTGCCAGCAGCTCGCGACTAGCGGGAGGGGATGAGCAGTTCTTC
CASSSRLAGGDEQFF
>TRBV7-9|TRBJ2-2|-|-
TGTGCCAGCAGCTTAGGGGTAGCGGTCGGGGAGCTGTTTTTT
CASSLGVAVGELFF
>TRBV11-2|TRBJ2-7|-|-
TGTGCCAGCAGCTTAGTTGGGACACAACGCGCCTACGAGCAGTACTTC
CASSLVGTQRAYEQYF
>TRBV5-4|TRBJ2-5|-|-
TGTGCCAGCAGCTTGGCCGGAGCAGGGGCAGAGACCCAGTACTTC
CASSLAGAGAETQYF
>TRBV5-4|TRBJ2-7|-|TRBD1
TGTGCCAGCAGTTTCCGGGACAGGGGACACGAGCAGTACTTC
CASSFRDRGHEQYF
>TRBV10-3|TRBJ2-5|-|-
TGTGCCATCAGTGTAACAGTCCAAGAGACCCAGTACTTC
CAISVTVQETQYF
>TRBV19|TRBJ1-1|-|-
TGTGCCAGTAGTATATCCGCAGGGAGTGCGTCTTTCTTT
CASSISAGSASFF
>TRBV6-1|TRBJ2-1|once|-
TGTGCCAGCAGTGAAGCGTCCCTCCGACCACCAACAAACAATGAGCAGTTCTTC
CASSEASLRPPTNNEQFF